There are a few counts of the clone carrying this TCR beta chain. Germline V lookup: CDR1 MDHEN, CDR2 SYDVKM. The ends lost 7 bases at V and 3 bases at J; junction bases unmatched: 7. This CDR3 spans 14 amino acids. Original analysis: Estimated nucleated cell counts came from reference gene primer amplification. Using immunoSEQ multiplex PCR, the repertoire was profiled, and TCRdb retains in-frame clones only, with some absent. D and trimming were read from the DNA, whereas the V and J calls and clone size are those reported in that table. The sample holds tens of thousands of clones, approximately 91% seen once. The data were taken from a study of blood T cell repertoires in COVID-19. About the research overall: Whether acute or convalescent, the COVID-19 samples came from the United States, Italy and Spain. The analysed material was cDNA or gDNA that came from T cells, B-cell-depleted T cells, or PBMCs.

Enrollment of patients from Seattle took place during active infection, with longitudinal follow-up. The sequence was collected from a man between 60 and 70 years old with COVID-19, enrolled during active disease. V and J are TRBV28 and TRBJ2-7; the match to TRBD1 covers 9 bases. Sequenced: peripheral blood. The CDR3 nucleotides are TGTGCCAGCACCACCTTGACAGGGGGCTACGAGCAGTACTTC. The encoded protein is CASTTLTGGYEQYF. The full variable domain, with the rest looked up from reference TRBV28 and TRBJ2-7, is DVKVTQSSRYLVKRTGEKVFLECVQDMDHENMFWYRQDPGLGLRLIYFSYDVKMKEKGDIPEGYSVSREKKERFSLILESASTNQTSMYLCASTTLTGGYEQYFGPGTRLTVT.